This T cell receptor beta chain was observed in a study of T cells after yellow fever vaccination. Regarding the study as a whole: Most clones from primary vaccination were detected again post-booster (just under 97% CD4, 88% CD8). Contaminants from the bulk population, in the form of abundant clonotypes, could be found in FACS-sorted repertoires.

Synthesis of TCR cDNA relied on 5'RACE template switching, which attached a universal primer site and UMIs. TCRdb re-called the 5' RACE reads through MiXCR, storing one row per CDR3 protein. This sample carries 340,000 or so distinct CDR3 sequences, under 15% of them seen once, and the ten largest clones take 2.5% to 4%. Germline V gene lookup returns CDR1 LGHDT and CDR2 YNNKEL (reference sequence). The CDR3 sequence is 15 residues long. V was clipped by 4 bases and J by 3 bases; unmatched bases: 7. Concerning this clonotype: What it recognizes is unknown.

Sequenced here: CD4+ T cells sorted from PBMCs, sampled 15 days after the yellow fever booster vaccination. The chain couples TRBV3-1 to TRBJ2-7, with 9 nucleotides matching TRBD1. The TCR sequence derives from a man between 18 and 29 years old who received the YFV17D yellow fever vaccine. Written as DNA, the CDR3 is TGTGCCAGCAGCCCCGCCGGGACAGGGAGCTACGAGCAGTACTTC. Its protein is CASSPAGTGSYEQYF.